The 4 T cell receptor beta chains in this list originate from one sample, sequenced in a study of T-cell memory formation after mild COVID-19. From the 5' RACE reads, TCRdb called clonotypes with MiXCR, one entry per CDR3 protein. The sample records 250,000 to 300,000 distinct CDR3 sequences, less than 20% being singletons. Sequencing was performed on PBMCs or a T cell subset sorted from them (not recorded which). The receptors here all came from a man younger than 30 who had mild COVID-19 (a few samples of this study predate the infection). Cell type and time point are not known.

The V call is TRBV5-1, the J call TRBJ2-3; D gene uncertain. This CDR3 has 15 amino acids. Germline V CDR1 and CDR2: SGHRS, YFSETQ. The V end was cut by 3 bases, the J end by 0 bases, with 11 bases between. CDR3 protein: CASSSYLSSTDTQYF. Written as DNA, the CDR3 is TGCGCCAGCAGCTCATACCTCTCTAGCACAGATACGCAGTATTTT. The full variable domain, completed using reference TRBV5-1 and TRBJ2-3, is KAGVTQTPRYLIKTRGQQVTLSCSPISGHRSVSWYQQTPGQGLQFLFEYFSETQRNKGNFPGRFSGRQFSNSRSEMNVSTLELGDSALYLCASSSYLSSTDTQYFGPGTRLTVL.

V and J are TRBV6-6 and TRBJ2-5; 7 nucleotides align to TRBD1. The CDR3 is 15 residues long. J lost 1 base, V lost 6 bases, and 8 bases had no gene match. Germline lookup yields CDR1 MNHNY and CDR2 SVGAGI (reference sequence). The CDR3 DNA is TGTGCCAGCAGACGCGACAGGGTCGGCCAAGAGACCCAGTACTTC. Translation gives CASRRDRVGQETQYF.

This clonotype was counted between two and nine times. In nucleotides, the CDR3 is TGTGCCAGCAGCTCCCACCCCTCCTACGAGCAGTACTTC. As protein: CASSSHPSYEQYF. The chain couples TRBV9 to TRBJ2-7; the D is unclear. The CDR3 is 13 amino acids. CDR1 is SGDLS and CDR2 is YYNGEE in the germline V gene. The germline V and J ends were trimmed by 4 bases and 0 bases, with 8 bases remaining between them.

The chain joins TRBV25-1 to TRBJ1-1; D perhaps matches TRBD1 (5 bases). The CDR3 totals 14 residues. CDR1 is MGHDK and CDR2 is SYGVNS in the germline V gene. V shed 10 bases and J shed 4 bases, with 19 bases lying between them. Here the CDR3 DNA reads TGTGCCATCCCGCGGGGCGAAGAGAGCACTGAAGCTTTCTTT. Its translation is CAIPRGEESTEAFF.